The rows below give T cell receptor beta chains drawn from one sample of a study of lymphopenia after photon versus proton radiotherapy. Profiled with immunoSEQ multiplex PCR; TCRdb holds only in-frame clones, not every one. The sample contains about 70,000 clones, around 87% of which appear only once. Sequenced material: peripheral blood, taken from a patient treated with proton-based radiotherapy. The receptors were sampled from a man older than 75 with esophageal cancer. Both conserved end residues are part of each CDR3. Each record gives: V gene, clone size, J gene, D gene, CDR3 DNA, CDR3 protein. D genes are given only for firm matches. Size tells how often a clone was seen (once, few, many) or the class of an expanded clone, and some rows leave it out.

V gene: TRBV4-3; clone size: -; J gene: TRBJ2-2; D gene: TRBD2; CDR3 DNA: TGCGCCAGCAGCCAAGCGTCTAGCGGGGGAAACACCGGGGAGCTGTTTTTT; CDR3 protein: CASSQASSGGNTGELFF
V gene: TRBV4-3; clone size: -; J gene: TRBJ1-6; D gene: -; CDR3 DNA: TGCGCCAGCAGCCAAGAGGGGTCCTCCTATAATTCACCCCTCCACTTT; CDR3 protein: CASSQEGSSYNSPLHF
V gene: TRBV5-6; clone size: -; J gene: TRBJ2-5; D gene: TRBD2; CDR3 DNA: TGTGCCAGCAGCTTGGCGACTAGCGGGGGACAAGAGACCCAGTACTTC; CDR3 protein: CASSLATSGGQETQYF
V gene: TRBV29-1; clone size: -; J gene: TRBJ1-5; D gene: TRBD1; CDR3 DNA: TGCAGCGTTTCACAGGGGGCAAATCGCAATCAGCCCCAGCATTTT; CDR3 protein: CSVSQGANRNQPQHF
V gene: TRBV6-1; clone size: -; J gene: TRBJ1-5; D gene: -; CDR3 DNA: TGTGCCAGCAGTGAACGGCACGGCGATGCGCCCCAGCATTTT; CDR3 protein: CASSERHGDAPQHF
V gene: TRBV11-2; clone size: -; J gene: TRBJ2-7; D gene: TRBD1; CDR3 DNA: TGTGCCAGCAGCTCCCACCGGGACAGTTTCTACGAGCAGTACTTC; CDR3 protein: CASSSHRDSFYEQYF
V gene: TRBV29-1; clone size: few; J gene: TRBJ2-1; D gene: -; CDR3 DNA: TGCAGCGTTGGAGGATACAGGAATAACTACAATGAGCAGTTCTTC; CDR3 protein: CSVGGYRNNYNEQFF
V gene: TRBV19; clone size: -; J gene: TRBJ2-5; D gene: TRBD2; CDR3 DNA: TGTGCCAGTAGTACCGGGACTAGCGGGAGGGCCCAAGAGACCCAGTACTTC; CDR3 protein: CASSTGTSGRAQETQYF
V gene: TRBV7-9; clone size: -; J gene: TRBJ1-4; D gene: TRBD1; CDR3 DNA: TGTGCCAGCAGCCAGAGGGCCCCGGGACAGGGGGTGCTTTATGAAAAACTGTTTTTT; CDR3 protein: CASSQRAPGQGVLYEKLFF
V gene: TRBV7-7; clone size: few; J gene: TRBJ2-3; D gene: TRBD2; CDR3 DNA: TGTGCTAGCAGCCTGACTAGCGGGTCCACAGATACGCAGTATTTT; CDR3 protein: CASSLTSGSTDTQYF
V gene: TRBV5-6; clone size: -; J gene: TRBJ2-5; D gene: -; CDR3 DNA: TGTGCCAGCAGCGCCACCGGGACTCAAGAGACCCAGTACTTC; CDR3 protein: CASSATGTQETQYF
V gene: TRBV11-2; clone size: once; J gene: TRBJ1-4; D gene: -; CDR3 DNA: TGTGCCAGCAGCTTAGAAGGGGTACCCGGGGGAAAACTGTTTTTT; CDR3 protein: CASSLEGVPGGKLFF
V gene: TRBV5-1; clone size: -; J gene: TRBJ2-7; D gene: TRBD1; CDR3 DNA: TGCGCCAGCAGCTTGGTGGGGCCGACCGGGACAGGGTACTTCGAGCAGTACTTC; CDR3 protein: CASSLVGPTGTGYFEQYF
V gene: TRBV7-9; clone size: -; J gene: TRBJ2-7; D gene: -; CDR3 DNA: TGTGCCAGCAGCTTAGGGGGTTTGTCCTACGAGCAGTACTTC; CDR3 protein: CASSLGGLSYEQYF
V gene: TRBV27; clone size: -; J gene: TRBJ2-1; D gene: TRBD1; CDR3 DNA: TGTGCCAGCAGTATACAACAGGGGAATGAGCAGTTCTTC; CDR3 protein: CASSIQQGNEQFF
V gene: TRBV7-2; clone size: -; J gene: TRBJ2-7; D gene: TRBD1; CDR3 DNA: TGTGCCAGCAGCTTAATGCCGGGACAGGGCTACGAGCAGTACTTC; CDR3 protein: CASSLMPGQGYEQYF
V gene: TRBV12-5; clone size: few; J gene: TRBJ2-4; D gene: TRBD1; CDR3 DNA: TGTGCTAGTGGCTGGACAGGAATTCTAGCCAAAAACATTCAGTACTTC; CDR3 protein: CASGWTGILAKNIQYF
V gene: TRBV7-9; clone size: -; J gene: TRBJ1-1; D gene: -; CDR3 DNA: TGTGCCAGCAGCCTCGGGACGTTAGAGGCTTTCTTT; CDR3 protein: CASSLGTLEAFF
V gene: TRBV29-1; clone size: -; J gene: TRBJ2-2; D gene: -; CDR3 DNA: TGCAGCGTTTGGGATGCCGGGGAGCTGTTTTTT; CDR3 protein: CSVWDAGELFF
V gene: TRBV18; clone size: -; J gene: TRBJ1-5; D gene: TRBD1; CDR3 DNA: TGTGCCAGCTCACCCCCGACAGGGATGGATCAGCCCCAGCATTTT; CDR3 protein: CASSPPTGMDQPQHF
V gene: TRBV5-1; clone size: -; J gene: TRBJ2-3; D gene: -; CDR3 DNA: TGCGCCAGCAGCTTGCCCACAGATACGCAGTATTTT; CDR3 protein: CASSLPTDTQYF
V gene: TRBV6-6; clone size: -; J gene: TRBJ1-6; D gene: TRBD1; CDR3 DNA: TGTGCCAGCAGGGACAGGGGAGGTTCACCCCTCCACTTT; CDR3 protein: CASRDRGGSPLHF
V gene: TRBV9; clone size: once; J gene: TRBJ2-1; D gene: -; CDR3 DNA: TGTGCCAGCAGCGTAGAACTTAGCGGATACAATGAGCAGTTCTTC; CDR3 protein: CASSVELSGYNEQFF
V gene: TRBV2; clone size: -; J gene: TRBJ2-2; D gene: -; CDR3 DNA: TGTGCCAGCAGGATGGGACGTAACACCGGGGAGCTGTTTTTT; CDR3 protein: CASRMGRNTGELFF
V gene: TRBV19; clone size: -; J gene: TRBJ2-7; D gene: -; CDR3 DNA: TGTGCCAGTAGTATAGCCCAGGGTATTGCCTACGAGCAGTACTTC; CDR3 protein: CASSIAQGIAYEQYF
V gene: TRBV5-5; clone size: -; J gene: TRBJ1-1; D gene: -; CDR3 DNA: TGTGCCAGCAGCTTGGAGACTTTCGATACGATGAACACTGAAGCTTTCTTT; CDR3 protein: CASSLETFDTMNTEAFF
V gene: TRBV4-1; clone size: -; J gene: TRBJ2-5; D gene: TRBD1; CDR3 DNA: TGCGCCAGCAGCCAGCCCCCCCCCTTGCGCAGGGGGCGTGAGACCCAGTACTTC; CDR3 protein: CASSQPPPLRRGRETQYF